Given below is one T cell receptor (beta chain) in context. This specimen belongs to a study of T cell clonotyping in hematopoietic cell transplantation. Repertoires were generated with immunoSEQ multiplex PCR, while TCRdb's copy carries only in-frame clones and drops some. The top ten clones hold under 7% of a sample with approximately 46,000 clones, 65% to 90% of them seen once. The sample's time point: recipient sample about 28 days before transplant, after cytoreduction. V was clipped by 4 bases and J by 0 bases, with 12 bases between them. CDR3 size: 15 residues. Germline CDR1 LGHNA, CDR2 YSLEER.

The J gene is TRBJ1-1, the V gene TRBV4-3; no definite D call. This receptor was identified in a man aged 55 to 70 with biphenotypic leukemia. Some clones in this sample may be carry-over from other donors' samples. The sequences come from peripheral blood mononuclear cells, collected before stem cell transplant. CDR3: CASSPWTGMNTEAFF. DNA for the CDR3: TGCGCCAGCAGCCCGTGGACGGGGATGAACACTGAAGCTTTCTTT.